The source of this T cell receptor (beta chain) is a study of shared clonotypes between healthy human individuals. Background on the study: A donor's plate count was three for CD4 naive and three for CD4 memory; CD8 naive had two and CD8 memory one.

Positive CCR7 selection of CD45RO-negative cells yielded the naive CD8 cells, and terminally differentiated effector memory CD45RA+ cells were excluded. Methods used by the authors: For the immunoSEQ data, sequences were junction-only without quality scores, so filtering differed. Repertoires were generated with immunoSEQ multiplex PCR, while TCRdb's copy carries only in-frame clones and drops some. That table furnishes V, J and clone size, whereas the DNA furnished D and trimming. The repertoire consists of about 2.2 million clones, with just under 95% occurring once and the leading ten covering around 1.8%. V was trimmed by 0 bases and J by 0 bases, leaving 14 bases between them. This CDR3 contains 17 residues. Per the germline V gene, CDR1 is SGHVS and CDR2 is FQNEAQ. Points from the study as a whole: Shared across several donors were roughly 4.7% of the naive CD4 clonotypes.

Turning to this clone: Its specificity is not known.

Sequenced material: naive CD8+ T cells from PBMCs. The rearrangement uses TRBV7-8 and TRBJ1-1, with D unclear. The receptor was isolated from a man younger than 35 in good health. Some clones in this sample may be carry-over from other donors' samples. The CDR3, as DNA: TGTGCCAGCAGCTTAGCAGAGTCCGTAAGTCTGAACACTGAAGCTTTCTTT. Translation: CASSLAESVSLNTEAFF.